What follows are 27 T cell receptor beta chains derived from one specimen sequenced in a study of blood T cell repertoires in COVID-19 (TCRdb year 2020). The library was generated by the immunoSEQ multiplex PCR assay. Held by TCRdb, this immuneACCESS table contains in-frame sequences only and omits some clones. Under half of the omission traces to an unresolved V gene where checked; the cause of the rest is unknown. The sample profile shows about 350,000 clones; almost 90% of them were found once. Approximately 0.93% of the sample is in the top ten clones. Specimen: PBMCs or T cells enriched from blood (not recorded which). The source of these receptors is a woman in her twenties or thirties who had been exposed to COVID-19.

The genes are TRBV11-1 and TRBJ2-7, with 14 positions matching TRBD2. Germline V gene sequence: CDR1 SGHAT, CDR2 FQDESV (reference sequence). Trimming cost V 0 bases and J 4 bases; bases outside gene matches: 5. This CDR3 has 17 amino acids. The CDR3: CASSLAGLAGGLYEQYF. The CDR3, as DNA: TGTGCCAGCAGCTTAGCTGGACTAGCGGGAGGATTGTACGAGCAGTACTTC.

This chain connects TRBV28 to TRBJ2-7; TRBD2 matches at 14 bases. CDR3 length: 18 amino acids. The germline gives CDR1 MDHEN, CDR2 SYDVKM. V was clipped by 5 bases and J by 3 bases; unmatched bases: 12. The CDR3 region has the DNA TGTGCCAGCAGTGGACGAAGACTAGCGGGAGGGAGTAACTACGAGCAGTACTTC. Translated: CASSGRRLAGGSNYEQYF. Based on the CDR3 plus reference TRBV28 and TRBJ2-7, the full variable domain is DVKVTQSSRYLVKRTGEKVFLECVQDMDHENMFWYRQDPGLGLRLIYFSYDVKMKEKGDIPEGYSVSREKKERFSLILESASTNQTSMYLCASSGRRLAGGSNYEQYFGPGTRLTVT.

The chain links TRBV5-1 to TRBJ2-1; TRBD1 agrees at 8 bases. Germline CDR1 is SGHRS and CDR2 is YFSETQ. After removal of 4 bases from V and 7 bases from J, the junction contained 7 bases not matched to a gene. This CDR3 comprises 14 residues. The CDR3 nucleotides read TGCGCCAGCAGCGCCAACAGGGGGAGTAATGAGCAGTTCTTC. Translating it yields CASSANRGSNEQFF.

The J gene is TRBJ2-5, the V gene TRBV2, with 10 bases lining up with TRBD1. The germline gives CDR1 SNHLY, CDR2 FYNNEI. CDR3 length equals 14 residues. The V and J ends lost 3 bases and 6 bases, in that order; junction bases with no gene match: 4. The CDR3 sequence: CASSEGQGWQTQYF. The CDR3 nucleotides are TGTGCCAGCAGTGAGGGACAGGGGTGGCAGACCCAGTACTTC. The whole variable domain, filled in from reference TRBV2 and TRBJ2-5, reads EPEVTQTPSHQVTQMGQEVILRCVPISNHLYFYWYRQILGQKVEFLVSFYNNEISEKSEIFDDQFSVERPDGSNFTLKIRSTKLEDSAMYFCASSEGQGWQTQYFGPGTRLLVL.

The rearrangement links TRBV10-2 to TRBJ2-1; perhaps TRBD1 as D (6 bases). This CDR3 is 12 amino acids long. The V end lost 7 bases, the J end lost 9 bases, and 13 bases lay between the germline ends. In germline, CDR1 is WSHSY, CDR2 SAAADI. The CDR3 is CASKTGASEQFF. The CDR3 nucleotides are TGCGCCAGCAAGACAGGTGCTAGTGAGCAGTTCTTC.

CDR3 region: CAWSGTLGGGQPQHF. The CDR3 nucleotides are TGTGCCTGGAGCGGAACCCTCGGGGGGGGTCAGCCCCAGCATTTT. This chain connects TRBV30 to TRBJ1-5; tentatively, D is TRBD1 (5 bases). The CDR3 is made up of 15 amino acids. Looked up from germline, CDR1 is GTSNPN and CDR2 is SVGIG (reference sequence). V was trimmed by 3 bases and J by 6 bases, leaving 18 bases between them. The entire variable domain, with the rest obtained from reference TRBV30 and TRBJ1-5, is as follows: SQTIHQWPATLVQPVGSPLSLECTVEGTSNPNLYWYRQAAGRGLQLLFYSVGIGQISSEVPQNLSASRPQDRQFILSSKKLLLSDSGFYLCAWSGTLGGGQPQHFGDGTRLSIL.

The chain combines TRBV7-3 with TRBJ2-2; unclear D gene. The V gene's germline CDR1 is SGHTA and CDR2 FQGTGA. This CDR3 is built from 17 residues. V was clipped by 5 bases and J by 1 base, with 17 bases between them. CDR3 bases: TGTGCCAGCAGCGAACGCGAGGAGCTGAGGAACACCGGGGAGCTGTTTTTT. Encoded protein: CASSEREELRNTGELFF.

The V call is TRBV24-1, the J call TRBJ2-3; 9 bases are a match to TRBD1. This CDR3 is 16 amino acids long. J was trimmed by 4 bases and V by 4 bases; bases with no gene match: 8. Germline loops: CDR1 KGHDR, CDR2 SFDVKD. The CDR3 bases are TGTGCCACCAGTGACGCACAGGGGGCGAGGGCAGATACGCAGTATTTT. Translated, it gives CATSDAQGARADTQYF.

The CDR3 here is CASEKQGATYEQYF. The DNA for the CDR3 is TGTGCCAGCGAGAAACAGGGGGCAACCTACGAGCAGTACTTC. The V and J genes are TRBV28 and TRBJ2-7, with TRBD1 matching over 9 bases. CDR3 length equals 14 residues. CDR1 and CDR2 (germline): MDHEN, SYDVKM. Trimming removed 8 bases from V and 2 bases from J; junction bases left unmatched: 7.

The V gene is TRBV3-1 (or the pseudogene TRBV3-2), the J gene TRBJ2-5; the match to TRBD2 covers 10 bases. Trimming cost V 5 bases and J 5 bases; bases outside gene matches: 8. The CDR3 covers 15 residues. Germline values: CDR1 LGHDT, CDR2 YNNKEL (reference sequence). CDR3 bases: TGTGCCAGCAGCACTCCAGCGGGAGGGCAGGAGACCCAGTACTTC. It encodes CASSTPAGGQETQYF.

The chain has TRBV13 and TRBJ2-7; 8 bases line up with TRBD2. With 0 bases clipped from V and 0 bases from J, the junction kept 7 bases outside the gene matches. This CDR3 spans 17 amino acids. Germline-derived CDR1 and CDR2 are PRHDT and FYEKMQ (reference sequence). The CDR3 loop reads CASSLGLKRESSYEQYF. For the CDR3, the DNA is TGTGCCAGCAGCTTAGGCCTAAAGCGGGAGTCCTCCTACGAGCAGTACTTC.

The rearrangement links TRBV18 to TRBJ1-2; a possible D gene is TRBD1 (6 bases). Trimming removed 1 base from V and 5 bases from J, with 20 bases in between. From germline, CDR1 is KGHSH and CDR2 LQKENI. CDR3 size: 17 residues. The CDR3: CASSPLQGLPEGYGYTF. DNA of the CDR3: TGTGCCAGCTCACCACTACAGGGCCTCCCCGAAGGATATGGCTACACCTTC.

J is TRBJ2-3 and V is TRBV7-6, with 10 bases fitting TRBD2. The trim removed 5 bases at V and 4 bases at J, leaving 6 bases unmatched. Germline CDR1 reads SGHVS; CDR2 reads FNYEAQ. This CDR3 has 15 residues. The CDR3 is CASSVEAGGADTQYF. CDR3 in DNA: TGTGCCAGCAGCGTCGAAGCGGGAGGGGCAGATACGCAGTATTTT.

The gene calls are TRBV7-8 and TRBJ1-4, with 7 bases fitting TRBD1. This CDR3 is 16 amino acids long. The germline CDR1 and CDR2 sequences are SGHVS and FQNEAQ. After removal of 0 bases from V and 6 bases from J, the junction contained 7 bases not matched to a gene. The CDR3 here is CASSLAGGTVYEKLFF. For the CDR3, the DNA is TGTGCCAGCAGCTTAGCGGGTGGGACAGTTTATGAAAAACTGTTTTTT.

This sequence joins TRBV7-9 and TRBJ2-1, with 11 bases identical to TRBD2. CDR3 size: 15 residues. Per the germline V gene, CDR1 is SEHNR and CDR2 is FQNEAQ (reference sequence). V shed 5 bases, J shed 6 bases, and the junction held 6 bases outside the gene matches. The CDR3 region is CASSRPGTSGNEQFF. Written as DNA, the CDR3 is TGTGCCAGCAGCCGCCCCGGGACTAGCGGCAATGAGCAGTTCTTC.

V gene TRBV6-4 combines with J gene TRBJ1-6; maybe TRBD1 (6 bases). This CDR3 spans 14 amino acids. Trimming pared 8 bases from V and 8 bases from J, leaving 16 bases between. Germline CDR1 is MRHNA and CDR2 is SNTAGT. CDR3 loop: CASGQTFRDSPLHF. The DNA of the CDR3 is TGTGCCAGCGGACAGACCTTTAGGGATTCACCCCTCCACTTT.

The chain employs TRBV18 and TRBJ1-1; no reliable D call. The length of the CDR3 is 14 residues. Trimming stripped 2 bases from V and 5 bases from J, with 12 bases between. Germline V gene lookup returns CDR1 KGHSH and CDR2 LQKENI. The CDR3 spells CASSPDGVGTEAFF. The CDR3 DNA follows: TGTGCCAGCTCACCAGACGGAGTCGGGACTGAAGCTTTCTTT.

The chain combines TRBV27 with TRBJ2-4, with 7 bases lining up with TRBD1. J gave up 1 base and V 6 bases, and 12 bases lay outside the gene matches. This CDR3 region has 17 residues. CDR1 and CDR2 (germline): MNHEY, SMNVEV (reference sequence). Here the CDR3 DNA reads TGTGCCAGCAGACCCCGGACAGGCTTTAATGCCAAAAACATTCAGTACTTC. The encoded protein is CASRPRTGFNAKNIQYF.

The chain employs TRBV14 and TRBJ1-2; TRBD1 matches 8 bases. This CDR3 comprises 15 residues. In germline, CDR1 is SGHDN, CDR2 FVKESK. V was clipped by 0 bases and J by 7 bases; unmatched bases: 7. The CDR3 reads CASSQEADRVSGYTF. The CDR3 DNA reads TGTGCCAGCAGCCAAGAGGCGGACAGGGTTAGTGGCTACACCTTC.

The chain combines TRBV12-5 with TRBJ2-5; D is perhaps TRBD2 (6 bases). Germline assignment: CDR1 LGHNT and CDR2 FRNRAP. The CDR3 runs 14 residues. The V and J ends lost 6 bases and 2 bases respectively, with 13 bases between them. The CDR3: CASGGRRAQETQYF. In nucleotides, the CDR3 is TGTGCTAGTGGGGGAAGGAGGGCACAAGAGACCCAGTACTTC.

J is TRBJ1-3 and V is TRBV11-3; no firm D call. This CDR3 region has 14 residues. V gave up 2 bases and J gave up 2 bases, with 7 bases separating them. Germline lookup yields CDR1 SGHNT and CDR2 YENEEA. DNA of the CDR3: TGTGCCAGCAGCTTAAGAGGGACTGGAAACACCATATATTTT. Translating it yields CASSLRGTGNTIYF. Complete variable domain (other parts from reference TRBV11-3 and TRBJ1-3): EAGVVQSPRYKIIEKKQPVAFWCNPISGHNTLYWYLQNLGQGPELLIRYENEEAVDDSQLPKDRFSAERLKGVDSTLKIQPAELGDSAVYLCASSLRGTGNTIYFGEGSWLTVV.

The chain has TRBV5-1 and TRBJ2-1; TRBD2 matches 11 bases. Germline V CDR1 and CDR2: SGHRS, YFSETQ. The CDR3 is 16 residues long. With 4 bases clipped from V and 4 bases from J, the junction kept 7 bases outside the gene matches. The CDR3 region is CASSERSGRVYNEQFF. CDR3 DNA: TGCGCCAGCAGCGAGCGTAGCGGGAGGGTATACAATGAGCAGTTCTTC.

The V call is TRBV7-9, the J call TRBJ2-7; TRBD2 aligns across 13 bases. This CDR3 comprises 17 residues. Trimming cost V 4 bases and J 3 bases; bases outside gene matches: 9. CDR1 and CDR2 (germline): SEHNR, FQNEAQ (reference sequence). In DNA, the CDR3 is TGTGCCAGCAGCTCCGGACTAGCGGGAGTATCACGCTACGAGCAGTACTTC. Amino acids: CASSSGLAGVSRYEQYF.

The genes are TRBV11-2 and TRBJ1-1; D remains ambiguous. The CDR3 has 15 amino acids. CDR1 and CDR2 from the germline V gene are SGHAT and FQNNGV. The V end was cut by 1 base, the J end by 4 bases, with 13 bases between. CDR3 loop: CASSLGPGSGTEAFF. The CDR3, as DNA: TGTGCCAGCAGCTTAGGCCCCGGCAGCGGCACTGAAGCTTTCTTT.

This chain links TRBV29-1 with TRBJ2-2; D is possibly TRBD1 (5 bases). Trimming left V 3 bases short and J 0 bases short, with 11 bases between. Germline-derived CDR1 and CDR2 are SQVTM and ANQGSEA. This CDR3 is 15 amino acids long. CDR3 residues: CSVDSGFPNTGELFF. CDR3 nucleotides: TGCAGCGTTGACTCAGGGTTTCCGAACACCGGGGAGCTGTTTTTT.

The J gene is TRBJ2-5, the V gene TRBV28, with 7 nucleotides matching TRBD2. The CDR3 covers 13 residues. Germline-derived CDR1 and CDR2 are MDHEN and SYDVKM. J lost 0 bases, V lost 11 bases, and 6 bases had no gene match. CDR3 residues: CALGGVDQETQYF. In DNA form, the CDR3 reads TGTGCCTTGGGGGGGGTCGACCAAGAGACCCAGTACTTC.

The CDR3 sequence: CASSLRPLVTDTQYF. Here the CDR3 DNA reads TGTGCCAGCAGCTTAAGGCCTCTAGTAACAGATACGCAGTATTTT. The chain uses TRBV7-2 and TRBJ2-3; D gene uncertain. The germline gives CDR1 SGHTA, CDR2 FQGNSA. The V end lost 2 bases, the J end lost 3 bases, and 12 bases lay between the germline ends. The CDR3 spans 15 residues.